The present T cell receptor beta chain was sequenced within a study of blood T cell repertoires in COVID-19. Overall study: Samples came from the United States, Italy and Spain, spanning acute and convalescent COVID-19. T cells, B-cell-depleted T cells, or PBMCs provided the cDNA or gDNA that served as material.

This clone was detected only once. V gave up 4 bases and J gave up 3 bases; unmatched junction bases: 10. The CDR3 is 16 amino acids. The germline gives CDR1 SGHRS, CDR2 YFSETQ. Authors' processing steps: It was from reference gene primer amplification that nucleated cell counts were estimated. The repertoire was sequenced with immunoSEQ multiplex PCR; TCRdb's copy has only in-frame clones and lacks some. V, J and clone size are taken as reported in that table, and D and trimming were inferred from the DNA itself. The data show about 200,000 clones, about 86% seen once. The chain joins TRBV5-1 to TRBJ2-7; 10 positions agree with TRBD1. The sequencing sample was made of peripheral blood. This clonotype was sampled from a woman aged 50 to 65 with acute or convalescent COVID-19. The CDR3 DNA reads TGCGCCAGCAGCCCTCGTACGGGACAGGGGATCTACGAGCAGTACTTC. Amino acids: CASSPRTGQGIYEQYF.